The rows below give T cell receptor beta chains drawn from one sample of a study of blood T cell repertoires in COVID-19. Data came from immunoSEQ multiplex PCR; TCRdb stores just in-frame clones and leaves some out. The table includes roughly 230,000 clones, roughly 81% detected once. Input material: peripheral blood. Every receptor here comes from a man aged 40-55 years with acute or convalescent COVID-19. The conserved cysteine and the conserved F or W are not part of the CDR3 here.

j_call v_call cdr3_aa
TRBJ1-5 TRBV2 ASTSVRQGNQPQH
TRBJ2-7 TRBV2 ASSGETGSYEQY
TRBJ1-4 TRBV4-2 ASSQLTPQANEKLF
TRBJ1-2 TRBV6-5 ASRGDTNYGYT
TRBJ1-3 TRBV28 ASSSLGQPRSGNTIY
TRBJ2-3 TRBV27 ASTRLAGISTDTQY
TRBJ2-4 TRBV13 ASSLPGILIQY
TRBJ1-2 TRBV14 ASSQVWGHGYT
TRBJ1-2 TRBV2 ASIRGEEGYT
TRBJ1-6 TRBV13 ASSSGQSNSPLH